The rows below give T cell receptor beta chains drawn from one sample of a study of T cells after yellow fever vaccination. A single record per CDR3 protein comes from TCRdb applying MiXCR to the 5' RACE reads. The profile shows more than 95,000 distinct CDR3 sequences, 6% to 8% of them singletons. Sample: CD4+ T cells sorted from PBMCs, taken 10 days after the first yellow fever vaccination. The receptors shown here come from a man between 18 and 35 years old who received the YFV17D yellow fever vaccine. Both conserved end residues are part of each CDR3. A D gene is named only where the DNA matches it firmly. Only some rows state a clone size, as once, few, many or a class for expanded clones.

j_call: TRBJ2-2
v_call: TRBV3-1
clone_size: many
d_call: .
cdr3_nt: TGTGCCAGCAGCGTCCAGGGTGACACCGGGGAGCTGTTTTTT
cdr3_aa: CASSVQGDTGELFF

j_call: TRBJ1-1
v_call: TRBV7-8
clone_size: few
d_call: .
cdr3_nt: TGTGCCAGCAGCCCCATTAGCCCCACCCCGGGGCAGAACACTGAAGCTTTCTTT
cdr3_aa: CASSPISPTPGQNTEAFF

j_call: TRBJ2-5
v_call: TRBV21-1
clone_size: .
d_call: .
cdr3_nt: TGTGCCAGCAGCAAAGAGGCAGGGGGACAGCAAGGGACCCAGTACTTC
cdr3_aa: CASSKEAGGQQGTQYF

j_call: TRBJ1-1
v_call: TRBV20-1
clone_size: .
d_call: .
cdr3_nt: TGCAGTGCTGGGATGAACACTGAAGCTTTCTTT
cdr3_aa: CSAGMNTEAFF

j_call: TRBJ1-1
v_call: TRBV18
clone_size: many
d_call: .
cdr3_nt: TGTGCCAGCTCACCCACCACGGGGACTGAAGCTTTCTTT
cdr3_aa: CASSPTTGTEAFF

j_call: TRBJ2-7
v_call: TRBV7-2
clone_size: many
d_call: TRBD2
cdr3_nt: TGTGCCAGCAGCTTAACTAGCGGGGGTTACGAGCAGTACTTC
cdr3_aa: CASSLTSGGYEQYF

j_call: TRBJ2-1
v_call: TRBV9
clone_size: few
d_call: .
cdr3_nt: TGTGCCAGCAGCGTAGGTCAGTTGGCTGAGCAGTTCTTC
cdr3_aa: CASSVGQLAEQFF

j_call: TRBJ2-5
v_call: TRBV5-6
clone_size: many
d_call: .
cdr3_nt: TGTGCCAGCAGCTTCAAACAGGGCGGAGAGACCCAGTACTTC
cdr3_aa: CASSFKQGGETQYF

j_call: TRBJ2-1
v_call: TRBV18
clone_size: many
d_call: .
cdr3_nt: TGTGCCAGCTCACCATATGTGTTGGGGGGTGATGAGCAGTTCTTC
cdr3_aa: CASSPYVLGGDEQFF

j_call: TRBJ1-1
v_call: TRBV7-3
clone_size: many
d_call: .
cdr3_nt: TGTGCCAGCAGCCTCGGGTCTGAAGCTTTCTTT
cdr3_aa: CASSLGSEAFF

j_call: TRBJ2-7
v_call: TRBV6-5
clone_size: many
d_call: .
cdr3_nt: .
cdr3_aa: CASSSSFGGGSWNF

j_call: TRBJ2-7
v_call: TRBV5-6
clone_size: few
d_call: .
cdr3_nt: TGTGCCAGCAGCTTGGGGGGAGGGGGCTACGAGCAGTACTTC
cdr3_aa: CASSLGGGGYEQYF

j_call: TRBJ1-6
v_call: TRBV28
clone_size: many
d_call: .
cdr3_nt: TGTGCCAGCAAATGGAGGCCGTATAATTCACCCCTCCACTTT
cdr3_aa: CASKWRPYNSPLHF

j_call: TRBJ2-3
v_call: TRBV14
clone_size: many
d_call: TRBD2
cdr3_nt: TGTGCCAGCAGCCAAACAGCGGGGGGAATAGATACGCAGTATTTT
cdr3_aa: CASSQTAGGIDTQYF

j_call: TRBJ2-7
v_call: TRBV7-2
clone_size: many
d_call: TRBD1
cdr3_nt: TGTGCCAGCAGCTTAGCGAGGTTGGGACAGGGTTACTACGAGCAGTACTTC
cdr3_aa: CASSLARLGQGYYEQYF

j_call: TRBJ1-4
v_call: TRBV6-1
clone_size: many
d_call: .
cdr3_nt: TGTGCCAGCAGCCGGGGGTTCGGAGAAAAACTGTTTTTT
cdr3_aa: CASSRGFGEKLFF

j_call: TRBJ1-4
v_call: TRBV10-3
clone_size: many
d_call: .
cdr3_nt: TGTGCCATCATCGGGGGAGTAACTAATGAAAAACTGTTTTTT
cdr3_aa: CAIIGGVTNEKLFF

j_call: TRBJ1-5
v_call: TRBV20-1
clone_size: many
d_call: .
cdr3_nt: TGCAGTGCTATCCGGGCCGAAGGGAATCAGCCCCAGCATTTT
cdr3_aa: CSAIRAEGNQPQHF

j_call: TRBJ2-6
v_call: TRBV2
clone_size: many
d_call: .
cdr3_nt: TGTGCCAGCAGTGGGACCCCACAGGGTGGGGCCAACGTCCTGACTTTC
cdr3_aa: CASSGTPQGGANVLTF

j_call: TRBJ1-1
v_call: TRBV7-6
clone_size: many
d_call: .
cdr3_nt: TGTGCCAGCAGCCAGGACAAGAACACTGAAGCTTTCTTT
cdr3_aa: CASSQDKNTEAFF

j_call: TRBJ2-3
v_call: TRBV5-5
clone_size: many
d_call: TRBD1
cdr3_nt: TGTGCCAGCAGCAGGACAGGGTGGGAGACAGATACGCAGTATTTT
cdr3_aa: CASSRTGWETDTQYF

j_call: TRBJ2-2
v_call: TRBV15
clone_size: many
d_call: .
cdr3_nt: TGTGCCACCAGCAGAGATCGGACGGCCGGGGAGCTGTTTTTT
cdr3_aa: CATSRDRTAGELFF

j_call: TRBJ2-3
v_call: TRBV24-1
clone_size: many
d_call: TRBD1
cdr3_nt: TGTGCCACCTCATCCGGGACAGGGCCTGGCACAGATACGCAGTATTTT
cdr3_aa: CATSSGTGPGTDTQYF

j_call: TRBJ1-2
v_call: TRBV29-1
clone_size: .
d_call: .
cdr3_nt: TGCAGCGTTGCCCCGGGAAACTATGGCTACACCTTC
cdr3_aa: CSVAPGNYGYTF

j_call: TRBJ2-5
v_call: TRBV12-3/TRBV12-4
clone_size: few
d_call: TRBD2
cdr3_nt: TGTGCCAGCAGTTTAGGACGTATGGCGGGGGGATACCAAGAGACCCAGTACTTC
cdr3_aa: CASSLGRMAGGYQETQYF

j_call: TRBJ2-7
v_call: TRBV6-2/TRBV6-3
clone_size: many
d_call: TRBD1
cdr3_nt: TGTGCCAGCACCCGGACAGGGCCCCCTTCTGACGAGCAGTACTTC
cdr3_aa: CASTRTGPPSDEQYF

j_call: TRBJ2-1
v_call: TRBV2
clone_size: many
d_call: TRBD2
cdr3_nt: TGTGCCAGCCGACCCACTAGCGGGGAGTACAATGAGCAGTTCTTC
cdr3_aa: CASRPTSGEYNEQFF

j_call: TRBJ2-2
v_call: TRBV2
clone_size: .
d_call: .
cdr3_nt: TGTGCCAGCAGTGTATCGGGGTCCGGGGAGCTGTTTTTT
cdr3_aa: CASSVSGSGELFF

j_call: TRBJ2-4
v_call: TRBV29-1
clone_size: many
d_call: TRBD1
cdr3_nt: TGCAGCGTTGACGTCGGGACAGGGCCCCTAAACATTCAGTACTTC
cdr3_aa: CSVDVGTGPLNIQYF

j_call: TRBJ2-5
v_call: TRBV24-1
clone_size: many
d_call: TRBD2
cdr3_nt: TGTGCCACCAGTGATTCCGGGACTAGCGGAGAGACCCAGTACTTC
cdr3_aa: CATSDSGTSGETQYF

j_call: TRBJ1-1
v_call: TRBV5-5
clone_size: many
d_call: TRBD1
cdr3_nt: TGTGCCAGCAGTTGGACGACAGGGACCCTGGGTGCTTTCTTT
cdr3_aa: CASSWTTGTLGAFF

j_call: TRBJ1-5
v_call: TRBV12-3/TRBV12-4
clone_size: many
d_call: .
cdr3_nt: TGTGCCAGCAGGGTGACGACAGCTAGCAATCAGCCCCAGCATTTT
cdr3_aa: CASRVTTASNQPQHF